This TCR beta chain was captured in a study of T-cell reconstitution after alpha-beta-depleted transplantation in children. This clonotype appeared a few times. Preparation of the TCRbeta library was carried out with unique molecular identifiers. TCRdb recomputed calls from the PCR reads with MiXCR, one row per CDR3 protein. The sample lists approximately 640,000 distinct CDR3 sequences, around 16% seen once, with approximately 1% in the top ten. The CDR3 runs 16 residues. Germline lookup yields CDR1 SGHVS and CDR2 FQNEAQ. V lost 4 bases, J lost 1 base, and 7 bases stayed unmatched. The rearrangement links TRBV7-8 to TRBJ2-3; the match to TRBD1 covers 8 bases. The clonotype was recovered from a human donor who donated a stem cell graft to a child with acute myeloid leukemia. The specimen was PBMCs from the stem cell graft donor, collected from the stem cell graft. CDR3 sequence (DNA): TGTGCCAGCAGCTCCTCCCGGACAGGGCGCACAGATACGCAGTATTTT. It translates to CASSSSRTGRTDTQYF.